This record looks at one TCR beta chain sequence and its context. The target antigen is unknown. The CDR3 is 12 residues long. Trimming cost V 6 bases and J 8 bases, with 14 bases left between them. This entry belongs to a study of T cell responses to AZD1222 COVID-19 vaccine. The data were produced by immunoSEQ multiplex PCR, yet TCRdb's version contains in-frame clones alone and is incomplete. The sample consists of roughly 54,000 clones, roughly nine tenths of them appearing once. Notes on the study in general: All repertoire sampling was performed exclusively after the peak T cell response. Only 6 or 7 AZD1222 recipients tested seropositive at baseline.

The receptor's source is an adult who received the AZD1222 COVID-19 vaccine. The input for sequencing was peripheral blood, taken 28 days after the second AZD1222 dose. The chain links TRBV5-7 to TRBJ1-1, with a tentative D call TRBD1 (6 bases). TRBV5-7 is an ORF, with its function uncertain. The CDR3, as DNA: TGTGCCAGCACTAAAGGGGGACCAGAAGCTTTCTTT. It encodes CASTKGGPEAFF.